This TCR beta chain appears in the sequencing data of a study of T cells in Graves' hyperthyroidism and ophthalmopathy. General study results and limits: A model of 13 V-J features distinguished ophthalmopathy from stable hyperthyroidism.

Extraction of PBMCs used 10 ml of fresh peripheral blood. This clonotype was observed at least ten times. Its antigen is not identified. The investigators amplified TCR beta CDR3 regions from RNA transcripts. During a first-round RT-PCR of the TCR CDR3, the HTBI primer set was used. From the multiplex PCR reads, TCRdb called clonotypes with MiXCR, one entry per CDR3 protein. Here the sample spans roughly 380,000 distinct CDR3 sequences, about 14% being singletons. The TCR originated in a young man with Graves' hyperthyroidism that later progressed to Graves' ophthalmopathy. Sequencing was carried out using blood.

CDR3 sequence (DNA): TGTGCCAGCCTAAAACAGGGTAACACTGAAGCTTTCTTT. Protein: CASLKQGNTEAFF. V is TRBV7-9 and J is TRBJ1-1; possible D gene TRBD1, 6 bases. The CDR3 extends over 13 amino acids. Germline lookup yields CDR1 SEHNR and CDR2 FQNEAQ (reference sequence). Trimming cost V 8 bases and J 2 bases, with 12 bases left between them. The full variable domain, with the rest looked up from reference TRBV7-9 and TRBJ1-1, is DTGVSQNPRHKITKRGQNVTFRCDPISEHNRLYWYRQTLGQGPEFLTYFQNEAQLEKSRLLSDRFSAERPKGSFSTLEIQRTEQGDSAMYLCASLKQGNTEAFFGQGTRLTVV.